One sample yielded the 31 T cell receptor beta chains listed below, sequenced in a study of cytomegalovirus exposure and HLA in healthy donors. PCR was performed using 60 Vbeta and 13 Jbeta primers. Repertoires were generated with immunoSEQ multiplex PCR, while TCRdb's copy carries only in-frame clones and drops some. The sample yields about 160,000 clones, around four fifths seen once. Input material: PBMCs. Receptor source: a woman between 45 and 60 years old in good health and CMV-seronegative.

V usage is TRBV15 and J usage is TRBJ2-2; the D gene is possibly TRBD1 (6 bases). The CDR3 runs to 14 residues. Trimming took off 8 bases at V and 2 bases at J, with 12 bases between the two ends. Germline V lookup: CDR1 LNHNV, CDR2 YYDKDF (reference sequence). Here the CDR3 reads CATRGTLNTGELFF. The DNA of the CDR3 is TGTGCCACCCGTGGGACACTAAACACCGGGGAGCTGTTTTTT.

This chain uses TRBV28 with TRBJ2-7; no clear D. The germline V and J ends were trimmed by 1 base and 2 bases, with 9 bases remaining between them. The CDR3 extends over 14 amino acids. Germline CDR1 is MDHEN and CDR2 is SYDVKM. The DNA of the CDR3 is TGTGCCAGCAGTTTATCCACTGCCACCTACGAGCAGTACTTC. This translates into CASSLSTATYEQYF.

This clone appeared a single time. CDR3 region: CASSDTLANYGYTF. The DNA for the CDR3 is TGTGCCAGCAGTGACACTCTCGCTAACTATGGCTACACCTTC. This chain joins TRBV6-5 and TRBJ1-2; D unresolved. Germline assignment: CDR1 MNHEY and CDR2 SVGAGI. This CDR3 is built from 14 residues. V was cut by 5 bases and J by 0 bases, with 10 bases left in between.

This clone was recorded only once. The chain recombines TRBV5-4 with TRBJ2-7, with 8 bases identical to TRBD2. Germline V CDR1 and CDR2: SGHNT, YYREEE (reference sequence). This CDR3 spans 16 amino acids. The ends lost 1 base at V and 5 bases at J; junction bases unmatched: 11. CDR3 protein: CASSLFKAGGGNEQYF. CDR3 nucleotides: TGTGCCAGCAGCTTGTTTAAGGCGGGAGGAGGTAACGAGCAGTACTTC.

The chain joins TRBV28 to TRBJ2-1, with a tentative D call TRBD2 (6 bases). CDR1 is MDHEN, CDR2 SYDVKM, per germline. The V and J ends lost 6 bases and 2 bases respectively, with 11 bases between them. The CDR3 covers 14 residues. The CDR3 region is CASSTPGAYNEQFF. In nucleotides, the CDR3 is TGTGCCAGCAGCACCCCGGGAGCCTACAATGAGCAGTTCTTC.

V usage is TRBV7-3 and J usage is TRBJ2-1; 9 bases map to TRBD1. J gave up 9 bases and V 4 bases, and 4 bases lay outside the gene matches. The CDR3 has 13 residues. Looked up from germline, CDR1 is SGHTA and CDR2 is FQGTGA. CDR3 DNA: TGTGCCAGCAGCTCATTGGGACAGGGTGAGCAGTTCTTC. Translated, it gives CASSSLGQGEQFF.

V and J are TRBV29-1 and TRBJ2-7; TRBD1 is a possible D gene (6 bases). Germline V lookup: CDR1 SQVTM, CDR2 ANQGSEA. Trimming pared 5 bases from V and 0 bases from J, leaving 23 bases between. The CDR3 sequence is 17 residues long. CDR3 protein: CSVLGVQGKKGSYEQYF. CDR3 bases: TGCAGCGTTTTGGGGGTACAGGGTAAAAAAGGCTCCTACGAGCAGTACTTC.

The V and J genes are TRBV5-1 and TRBJ2-1; a weak D match, TRBD2 (5 bases). This CDR3 has 15 amino acids. Looked up from germline, CDR1 is SGHRS and CDR2 is YFSETQ. The V end was cut by 4 bases, the J end by 2 bases, with 13 bases between. The CDR3 sequence is CASSPDYQPYNEQFF. In DNA form, the CDR3 reads TGCGCCAGCAGCCCCGACTACCAGCCCTACAATGAGCAGTTCTTC.

J is TRBJ2-7 and V is TRBV6-6; TRBD1 aligns across 9 bases. The CDR3 covers 14 residues. Germline CDR1 reads MNHNY; CDR2 reads SVGAGI (reference sequence). Trimming removed 4 bases from V and 7 bases from J; junction bases left unmatched: 8. The DNA for the CDR3 is TGTGCCAGCAGTTTTGGACAGGGGCTGAGAGAGCAGTACTTC. Translation: CASSFGQGLREQYF.

This clone is a singleton in its sample. This rearrangement joins TRBV4-2 to TRBJ2-5; TRBD1 matches at 8 bases. CDR1 is LGHNA, CDR2 YNFKEQ, per germline. The CDR3 totals 16 residues. V lost 0 bases to trimming and J lost 2 bases; unmatched junction nucleotides: 5. For the CDR3, the DNA is TGTGCCAGCAGCCAAGATTTTCGGGACAGGCAAGAGACCCAGTACTTC. Protein: CASSQDFRDRQETQYF.

The J gene is TRBJ1-1, the V gene TRBV7-6; D remains unclear. Germline CDR1 reads SGHVS; CDR2 reads FNYEAQ. Trimming shortened V by 1 base and J by 7 bases, and 10 bases separated the two germline ends. The CDR3 totals 13 residues. The CDR3 region is CASSLGVRGEAFF. The CDR3 nucleotides read TGTGCCAGCAGCTTAGGAGTTCGGGGTGAAGCTTTCTTT.

V gene TRBV4-3 combines with J gene TRBJ2-7; TRBD2 aligns across 11 bases. This CDR3 comprises 16 residues. Per germline, CDR1 LGHNA and CDR2 YSLEER. V dropped 0 bases and J dropped 2; count of bases not matched to a gene: 3. CDR3 sequence: CASSQDLAGGPYEQYF. Here the CDR3 DNA reads TGCGCCAGCAGCCAAGACCTAGCGGGAGGTCCCTACGAGCAGTACTTC.

V is TRBV5-6 and J is TRBJ2-7, with 9 bases that match TRBD1. The CDR3 consists of 14 residues. V lost 5 bases, J lost 5 bases, and 8 bases stayed unmatched. Germline V lookup: CDR1 SGHDT, CDR2 YYEEEE. The CDR3 DNA reads as TGTGCCAGCAGTAAGGACAGGGGTGTAAACGAGCAGTACTTC. Translated, it gives CASSKDRGVNEQYF.

This chain connects TRBV2 to TRBJ1-1, with 7 nucleotides matching TRBD1. J lost 4 bases, V lost 10 bases, and 9 bases had no gene match. The CDR3 covers 13 residues. CDR1 is SNHLY and CDR2 is FYNNEI in the germline V gene. The CDR3 DNA sequence: TGTGCCACCACAGACAGGGTTGCCACTGAAGCTTTCTTT. This encodes CATTDRVATEAFF.

The chain links TRBV5-4 to TRBJ1-3; D is unclear. This CDR3 contains 17 residues. The germline CDR1 and CDR2 sequences are SGHNT and YYREEE (reference sequence). V was clipped by 0 bases and J by 0 bases, with 13 bases between them. CDR3 sequence reads: CASSLAGLASSGNTIYF. The CDR3 region has the DNA TGTGCCAGCAGCTTGGCCGGTTTGGCTAGCTCTGGAAACACCATATATTTT.

The chain couples TRBV19 to TRBJ1-5; tentatively, D is TRBD1 (5 bases). CDR1 is LNHDA, CDR2 SQIVND, per germline (reference sequence). The V end lost 7 bases, the J end lost 6 bases, and 10 bases lay between the germline ends. The CDR3 totals 12 residues. In DNA form, the CDR3 reads TGTGCCAGTAATTCCAGGGTTCAGCCCCAGCATTTT. As protein: CASNSRVQPQHF.

The rearrangement links TRBV18 to TRBJ1-2, with 7 bases identical to TRBD1. Germline V gene data show CDR1 as KGHSH and CDR2 as LQKENI. Unmatched junction bases numbered 11, after V lost 4 bases and J lost 3 bases. The CDR3 loop spans 16 amino acids. The CDR3 DNA is TGTGCCAGCTCACAAGGACAGGCGAGTTGGTACTATGGCTACACCTTC. This gives the protein CASSQGQASWYYGYTF.

This clone was detected once. V gene TRBV12-5 combines with J gene TRBJ2-7, with 9 bases identical to TRBD1. Germline V CDR1 and CDR2: LGHNT, FRNRAP. This CDR3 comprises 16 residues. Germline trimming cut 5 bases from V and 0 bases from J; bases unmatched to any gene: 8. The CDR3 DNA reads TGTGCTAGTGGTAGCCCAATGGACAGGGGCTCCTACGAGCAGTACTTC. Protein sequence: CASGSPMDRGSYEQYF.

This clone was picked up one time. This chain joins TRBV7-9 and TRBJ2-1; weak D call: TRBD2 (6 bases). The CDR3 has 15 residues. Looked up from germline, CDR1 is SEHNR and CDR2 is FQNEAQ (reference sequence). Trimming cost V 1 base and J 3 bases, with 10 bases left between them. Written as DNA, the CDR3 is TGTGCCAGCAGCTTAGTTGTGGGGGGCTACAATGAGCAGTTCTTC. Translated, it gives CASSLVVGGYNEQFF.

The chain employs TRBV28 and TRBJ1-4, with D maybe TRBD1 (6 bases). V lost 2 bases to trimming and J lost 0 bases, with 13 bases between them. Germline CDR1 reads MDHEN; CDR2 reads SYDVKM. This CDR3 region has 17 residues. CDR3 residues: CASSLRRGGPTNEKLFF. Written as DNA, the CDR3 is TGTGCCAGCAGTTTAAGGCGCGGGGGCCCAACTAATGAAAAACTGTTTTTT.

The genes are TRBV28 and TRBJ2-7; unclear D gene. V was pared by 3 bases and J by 3 bases, with 6 bases between. Germline-derived CDR1 and CDR2 are MDHEN and SYDVKM. The CDR3 has 12 amino acids. The chain's CDR3 is CASSFYIYEQYF. The CDR3 region has the DNA TGTGCCAGCAGTTTTTATATCTACGAGCAGTACTTC.

This clone appeared a few times. V usage is TRBV7-9 and J usage is TRBJ1-4, with D unclear. V gave up 1 base and J gave up 5 bases, with 14 bases separating them. CDR1 SEHNR and CDR2 FQNEAQ come from the germline V gene (reference sequence). The CDR3 has 16 residues. For the CDR3, the DNA is TGTGCCAGCAGCTTAGTGTTTATCAGATCGAATGAAAAACTGTTTTTT. Residues: CASSLVFIRSNEKLFF.

CDR3 region: CASSFPGDNEQFF. The CDR3 DNA reads as TGTGCCAGCAGCTTCCCGGGTGACAATGAGCAGTTCTTC. This chain uses TRBV11-3 with TRBJ2-1; D is ambiguous. The CDR3 is made up of 13 amino acids. Germline-derived CDR1 and CDR2 are SGHNT and YENEEA. The V and J ends lost 3 bases and 5 bases respectively, with 8 bases between them.

V and J are TRBV4-3 and TRBJ1-2; D gene ambiguous. The V gene's germline CDR1 is LGHNA and CDR2 YSLEER. There are 16 residues in the CDR3. V was clipped by 0 bases and J by 5 bases, with 16 bases between them. The CDR3 bases are TGCGCCAGCAGCCAAGACCTACCATCGGGGTTGTATGGCTACACCTTC. It encodes CASSQDLPSGLYGYTF.

V usage is TRBV4-1 and J usage is TRBJ2-1, with a weak D call TRBD2 (5 bases). Trimming took off 3 bases at V and 9 bases at J, with 27 bases between the two ends. The CDR3 is made up of 18 amino acids. Germline V gene data show CDR1 as MGHRA and CDR2 as YSYEKL. The CDR3 reads CASSQVALVMFPRLEQFF. As DNA, the CDR3 is TGCGCCAGCAGCCAGGTAGCACTAGTTATGTTCCCCCGGCTTGAGCAGTTCTTC.

The gene calls are TRBV7-8 and TRBJ2-1, with D maybe TRBD2 (5 bases). Germline CDR1 and CDR2: SGHVS and FQNEAQ. V was cut by 4 bases and J by 2 bases, with 15 bases left in between. This CDR3 spans 16 amino acids. CDR3 protein: CASSSLGGGTYNEQFF. As DNA, the CDR3 is TGTGCCAGCAGCTCCCTTGGAGGAGGCACCTACAATGAGCAGTTCTTC.

The V gene is TRBV7-6, the J gene TRBJ2-3; unclear D gene. The V and J ends lost 4 bases and 2 bases respectively, with 4 bases between them. The CDR3 has 12 residues. CDR1 and CDR2 from the germline V gene are SGHVS and FNYEAQ. The CDR3 nucleotides are TGTGCCAGCAGCTCCCTCACAGATACGCAGTATTTT. It encodes CASSSLTDTQYF.

This rearrangement joins TRBV18 to TRBJ2-7; 7 bases agree with TRBD1. J was trimmed by 5 bases and V by 7 bases; bases with no gene match: 11. CDR1 KGHSH and CDR2 LQKENI come from the germline V gene. This CDR3 has 14 amino acids. The CDR3 coding sequence is TGTGCCAGCTTGAGGGAGACAGGGAGCCACGAGCAGTACTTC. Protein product: CASLRETGSHEQYF.

The chain combines TRBV6-1 with TRBJ2-2, with D possibly being TRBD1 (5 bases). The CDR3 covers 16 residues. The V gene lost 0 bases and the J gene lost 4 bases, with 12 bases spanning the gap. Germline V gene sequence: CDR1 MNHNS, CDR2 SASEGT. CDR3 coding DNA: TGTGCCAGCAGTGAAGCCTCAGGACACCTCACCGGGGAGCTGTTTTTT. Protein sequence: CASSEASGHLTGELFF.

In this sample, this clone turned up once. V is TRBV9 and J is TRBJ1-1, with D perhaps TRBD1 (6 bases). The CDR3 has 14 residues. With 2 bases removed from V and 4 bases from J, the gap between germline ends came to 12 bases. Germline CDR1 reads SGDLS; CDR2 reads YYNGEE. The CDR3 DNA is TGTGCCAGCAGCGTCAGTCAGGGGCTCACTGAAGCTTTCTTT. It specifies CASSVSQGLTEAFF.

The rearrangement links TRBV11-3 to TRBJ1-5, with TRBD1 matching over 8 bases. The CDR3 runs 20 residues. From germline, CDR1 is SGHNT and CDR2 YENEEA. The junction had 19 bases not matched to a gene; V was cut back by 0 bases and J by 6 bases. This CDR3 reads CASSLDHRKTRGPGGQPQHF. CDR3 coding DNA: TGTGCCAGCAGCTTAGATCATCGGAAGACCAGGGGGCCTGGGGGTCAGCCCCAGCATTTT.